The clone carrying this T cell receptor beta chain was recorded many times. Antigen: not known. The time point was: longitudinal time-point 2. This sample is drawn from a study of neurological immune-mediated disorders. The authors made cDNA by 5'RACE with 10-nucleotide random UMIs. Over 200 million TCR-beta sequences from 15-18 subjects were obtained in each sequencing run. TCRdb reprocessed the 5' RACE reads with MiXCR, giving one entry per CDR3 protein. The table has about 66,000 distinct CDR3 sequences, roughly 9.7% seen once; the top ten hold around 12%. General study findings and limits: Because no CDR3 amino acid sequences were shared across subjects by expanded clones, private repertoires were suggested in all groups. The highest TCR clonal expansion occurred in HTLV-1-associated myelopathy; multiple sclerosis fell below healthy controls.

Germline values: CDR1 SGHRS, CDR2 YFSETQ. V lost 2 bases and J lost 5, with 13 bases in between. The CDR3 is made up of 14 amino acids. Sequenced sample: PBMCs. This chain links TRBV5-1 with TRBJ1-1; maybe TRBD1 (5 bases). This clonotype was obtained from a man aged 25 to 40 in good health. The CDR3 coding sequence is TGCGCCAGCAGCTTATGGAGGGGTGATACTGAAGCTTTCTTT. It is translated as CASSLWRGDTEAFF.